These 21 T cell receptor beta chains were sequenced from one sample in a study of shared clonotypes between healthy human individuals. The data were produced by immunoSEQ multiplex PCR, yet TCRdb's version contains in-frame clones alone and is incomplete. The table includes about 1,500,000 clones, roughly 96% detected once. Sequencing was carried out using naive CD4+ T cells sorted from blood. Sample subset: CD45RA+ positively selected. The receptors shown here come from a young man in good health.

DNA for the CDR3: TGTGCCACTGACAGTCAACTCAGCACAGATACGCAGTATTTT. The encoded protein is CATDSQLSTDTQYF. The rearrangement links TRBV6-6 to TRBJ2-3; tentative D call: TRBD1 (5 bases). Per the germline V gene, CDR1 is MNHNY and CDR2 is SVGAGI (reference sequence). The CDR3 covers 14 residues. Trimming stripped 10 bases from V and 0 bases from J, with 14 bases between.

The rearrangement joins TRBV7-3 to TRBJ2-3; 9 bases are shared with TRBD2. CDR1 SGHTA and CDR2 FQGTGA come from the germline V gene. This CDR3 spans 16 amino acids. V shed 5 bases, J shed 4 bases, and the junction held 10 bases outside the gene matches. Written as DNA, the CDR3 is TGTGCCAGCAGCACAATAGCGGGAGAGCGGGCAGATACGCAGTATTTT. Translation: CASSTIAGERADTQYF.

Only one count was recorded for this clone. The J gene is TRBJ1-5, the V gene TRBV19; D uncertain. The CDR3 totals 14 residues. V lost 3 bases, J lost 6 bases, and 12 bases lay in between. CDR1 and CDR2 (germline): LNHDA, SQIVND (reference sequence). The CDR3 bases are TGTGCCAGTAGTATCCCGACGGGCCCTCAGCCCCAGCATTTT. It yields the protein CASSIPTGPQPQHF.

This clone came up once. The chain recombines TRBV10-1 with TRBJ2-7, with D possibly being TRBD2 (6 bases). V lost 4 bases, J lost 4 bases, and 11 bases lay in between. The CDR3 contains 13 residues. Germline lookup yields CDR1 WNHNN and CDR2 SYGVQD (reference sequence). The CDR3 DNA is TGCGCCAGCAGTGGTGGACTACCTTACGAGCAGTACTTC. Its translation: CASSGGLPYEQYF.

This sequence joins TRBV5-1 and TRBJ2-1; D is unclear. V gave up 0 bases and J gave up 5 bases, with 15 bases separating them. In germline, CDR1 is SGHRS, CDR2 YFSETQ. This CDR3 contains 16 residues. The CDR3 reads CASSLVQSRVHNEQFF. CDR3 in DNA: TGCGCCAGCAGCTTGGTGCAATCCCGGGTCCACAATGAGCAGTTCTTC.

The rearrangement links TRBV4-1 to TRBJ2-3; D not certain. Germline CDR1 MGHRA, CDR2 YSYEKL. The CDR3 runs 13 residues. Trimming took off 0 bases at V and 5 bases at J, with 6 bases between the two ends. CDR3 DNA: TGCGCCAGCAGCCAAGAGTTGCAAGATACGCAGTATTTT. This gives the protein CASSQELQDTQYF.

V is TRBV5-4 and J is TRBJ2-1; 9 bases align to TRBD2. The CDR3 is 15 amino acids. Trimming at V came to 1 base and at J to 9 bases, leaving 8 bases not matched to a gene. Per the germline V gene, CDR1 is SGHNT and CDR2 is YYREEE (reference sequence). The CDR3 is CASSLLTSGYGEQFF. The CDR3 DNA sequence: TGTGCCAGCAGCTTGTTAACTAGCGGGTACGGTGAGCAGTTCTTC.

This CDR3 reads CASRDRGINEQFF. The DNA for the CDR3 is TGTGCCAGCAGGGACAGGGGGATCAATGAGCAGTTCTTC. The gene calls are TRBV6-1 and TRBJ2-1, with 10 bases that match TRBD1. After removal of 6 bases from V and 6 bases from J, the junction contained 2 bases not matched to a gene. The length of the CDR3 is 13 residues. Germline CDR1 is MNHNS and CDR2 is SASEGT.

Written as DNA, the CDR3 is TGTGCCAGCAGTGAATCCGGCAGGGTTTATCAGCCCCAGCATTTT. Its protein product is CASSESGRVYQPQHF. The chain joins TRBV6-1 to TRBJ1-5, with D possibly being TRBD1 (5 bases). CDR1 and CDR2 (germline): MNHNS, SASEGT. CDR3 length equals 15 residues. V lost 2 bases, J lost 5 bases, and 13 bases lay in between.

CDR3 residues: CASSQYSSPEQFF. As DNA, the CDR3 is TGCGCCAGCAGCCAATATTCGTCGCCTGAGCAGTTCTTC. This sequence joins TRBV4-3 and TRBJ2-1, with unresolved D. CDR1 is LGHNA and CDR2 is YSLEER in the germline V gene. V shed 2 bases and J shed 9 bases, with 11 bases lying between them. CDR3 length: 13 residues.

The chain recombines TRBV5-6 with TRBJ2-4; D possibly matches TRBD1 or TRBD2 (5 bases each). The CDR3 totals 17 residues. Germline CDR1 SGHDT, CDR2 YYEEEE. Trimming pared 4 bases from V and 0 bases from J, leaving 17 bases between. The CDR3 is CASSPVSRGRAKNIQYF. The CDR3, as DNA: TGTGCCAGCAGCCCCGTTAGCCGGGGACGAGCCAAAAACATTCAGTACTTC.

The chain employs TRBV27 and TRBJ2-2; 10 bases match TRBD1. Germline values: CDR1 MNHEY, CDR2 SMNVEV (reference sequence). With V trimmed by 4 bases and J by 6 bases, 11 bases remained unmatched. The CDR3 length is 17 residues. CDR3 sequence reads: CASSSLGQGMIAGELFF. The CDR3, as DNA: TGTGCCAGCAGTTCCCTGGGACAGGGGATGATAGCCGGGGAGCTGTTTTTT.

This clone is a singleton in its sample. The J gene is TRBJ2-5, the V gene TRBV5-4, with D uncertain. Looked up from germline, CDR1 is SGHNT and CDR2 is YYREEE (reference sequence). The germline V and J ends were trimmed by 2 bases and 2 bases, with 10 bases remaining between them. This CDR3 is built from 14 residues. For the CDR3, the DNA is TGTGCCAGCAGCTTCAAGGATTATCAAGAGACCCAGTACTTC. Translation gives CASSFKDYQETQYF.

The V call is TRBV9, the J call TRBJ2-7; D perhaps matches TRBD1 (5 bases). V was shortened by 0 bases and J by 7 bases, with 17 bases between the two germline ends. The CDR3 covers 15 residues. The germline CDR1 and CDR2 sequences are SGDLS and YYNGEE. The CDR3 sequence: CASSVEAGWSREQYF. In DNA form, the CDR3 reads TGTGCCAGCAGCGTAGAGGCAGGGTGGTCCCGAGAGCAGTACTTC.

The genes are TRBV7-2 and TRBJ2-1; 11 nucleotides match TRBD1. Germline V gives CDR1 SGHTA, CDR2 FQGNSA. The V and J ends lost 5 bases and 7 bases, in that order; junction bases with no gene match: 13. CDR3 length equals 17 residues. The CDR3 reads CASSMITGTGGRNEQFF. As DNA, the CDR3 is TGTGCCAGCAGCATGATTACCGGGACAGGGGGTAGAAATGAGCAGTTCTTC.

The chain joins TRBV10-3 to TRBJ2-2, with D uncertain. Germline CDR1 ENHRY, CDR2 SYGVKD. Trimming removed 5 bases from V and 0 bases from J, with 10 bases in between. CDR3 length: 15 amino acids. In nucleotides, the CDR3 is TGTGCCATCAGTCCGAGATCTACGAACACCGGGGAGCTGTTTTTT. It yields the protein CAISPRSTNTGELFF.

The chain carries TRBV28 and TRBJ2-7, with D possibly TRBD2 on 5 matching bases. The V gene lost 7 bases and the J gene lost 6 bases, with 16 bases spanning the gap. CDR1 MDHEN and CDR2 SYDVKM come from the germline V gene. This CDR3 has 13 amino acids. CDR3 coding DNA: TGTGCCAGCAATCGGGATTCGGTACTCGAGCAGTACTTC. Amino acids: CASNRDSVLEQYF. The full variable domain, rest sourced from reference TRBV28 and TRBJ2-7, is DVKVTQSSRYLVKRTGEKVFLECVQDMDHENMFWYRQDPGLGLRLIYFSYDVKMKEKGDIPEGYSVSREKKERFSLILESASTNQTSMYLCASNRDSVLEQYFGPGTRLTVT.

This chain uses TRBV14 with TRBJ2-1; 13 bases align to TRBD2. V was pared by 4 bases and J by 9 bases, with 9 bases of the junction left unmatched. From germline, CDR1 is SGHDN and CDR2 FVKESK. The CDR3 is 16 residues long. The CDR3 region is CASSLPLAGGPREQFF. The CDR3 coding sequence is TGTGCCAGCAGCCTCCCACTAGCGGGAGGGCCTCGTGAGCAGTTCTTC.

The chain couples TRBV28 to TRBJ2-1, with 15 bases lining up with TRBD2. Germline V gene sequence: CDR1 MDHEN, CDR2 SYDVKM. This CDR3 has 17 residues. Losses at the gene ends were 6 bases for V and 7 bases for J; bases not matched to a gene: 10. CDR3 protein: CASSYGLAGGPRNEQFF. The DNA of the CDR3 is TGTGCCAGCAGCTACGGACTAGCGGGAGGGCCCAGGAATGAGCAGTTCTTC.

This clone occurred once. V gene TRBV7-2 combines with J gene TRBJ2-7; D is uncertain. Germline CDR1 and CDR2: SGHTA and FQGNSA. This CDR3 has 13 residues. The V end was cut by 5 bases, the J end by 2 bases, with 10 bases between. The CDR3 coding sequence is TGTGCCAGCAGCAGATCAGGACCCTACGAGCAGTACTTC. Translated: CASSRSGPYEQYF.

In this sample, this clone turned up once. The CDR3 nucleotides read TGTGCCAGCAGCCCCTCTGTAGCGAACTCCTACGAGCAGTACTTC. It encodes CASSPSVANSYEQYF. The chain employs TRBV7-6 and TRBJ2-7, with D possibly TRBD2 on 5 matching bases. CDR1 is SGHVS and CDR2 is FNYEAQ in the germline V gene. The V gene lost 5 bases and the J gene lost 0 bases, with 14 bases spanning the gap. The length of the CDR3 is 15 residues.